This TCR beta chain was obtained from a study of blood T cells in healthy people across ages. V was pared by 0 bases and J by 0 bases, with 21 bases between. This CDR3 is built from 20 residues. The germline V gene has CDR1 MNHEY and CDR2 SMNVEV (reference sequence). The use of a sample-barcoded 5' primer and a J-beta primer mix characterized a second PCR of about 6 to 12 cycles. TCRdb itself ran the 5' RACE reads through MiXCR, one entry per CDR3 protein. The sample holds roughly 1,800,000 distinct CDR3 sequences, less than 50% seen once. Sequenced sample: blood. The chain carries TRBV27 and TRBJ2-1; tentative D call: TRBD2 (7 bases). The TCR comes from a woman in her 40s in good health. CDR3 coding DNA: TGTGCCAGCAGTTTATCGAAATCGCTAACGGGGGGCAGCTCCTACAATGAGCAGTTCTTC. Amino acids: CASSLSKSLTGGSSYNEQFF.